The source of this TCR beta chain is a study of T cell changes during pregnancy in multiple sclerosis. V trimming: 4 bases; J trimming: 13 bases; junction bases outside the gene matches: 13. Germline V lookup: CDR1 SGHRS, CDR2 YFSETQ. The CDR3 covers 15 residues. The data were produced by immunoSEQ multiplex PCR, yet TCRdb's version contains in-frame clones alone and is incomplete. The sample lists approximately 30,000 clones; 89% were seen once. The chain carries TRBV5-1 and TRBJ2-1; TRBD2 agrees at 11 bases. The source material was CD4+ T cells from peripheral blood mononuclear cells, sampled in the first trimester of pregnancy. This TCR derives from a female donor in good health, enrolled as a control in a pregnancy study. CDR3 amino acids: CASSLTSGGLREQFF. As DNA, the CDR3 is TGCGCCAGCAGCCTAACTAGCGGGGGCCTCCGGGAACAGTTCTTC.